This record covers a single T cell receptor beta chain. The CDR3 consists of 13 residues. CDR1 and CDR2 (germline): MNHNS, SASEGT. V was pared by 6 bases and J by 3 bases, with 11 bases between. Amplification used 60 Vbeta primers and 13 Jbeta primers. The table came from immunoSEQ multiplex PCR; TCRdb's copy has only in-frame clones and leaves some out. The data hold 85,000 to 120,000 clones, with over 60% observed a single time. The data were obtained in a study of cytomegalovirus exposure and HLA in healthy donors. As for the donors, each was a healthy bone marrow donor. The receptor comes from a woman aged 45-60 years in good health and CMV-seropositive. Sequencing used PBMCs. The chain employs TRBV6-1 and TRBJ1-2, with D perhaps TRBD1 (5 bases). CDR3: CASSEDTYYGYTF. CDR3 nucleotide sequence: TGTGCCAGCAGCGAGGACACCTACTATGGCTACACCTTC.